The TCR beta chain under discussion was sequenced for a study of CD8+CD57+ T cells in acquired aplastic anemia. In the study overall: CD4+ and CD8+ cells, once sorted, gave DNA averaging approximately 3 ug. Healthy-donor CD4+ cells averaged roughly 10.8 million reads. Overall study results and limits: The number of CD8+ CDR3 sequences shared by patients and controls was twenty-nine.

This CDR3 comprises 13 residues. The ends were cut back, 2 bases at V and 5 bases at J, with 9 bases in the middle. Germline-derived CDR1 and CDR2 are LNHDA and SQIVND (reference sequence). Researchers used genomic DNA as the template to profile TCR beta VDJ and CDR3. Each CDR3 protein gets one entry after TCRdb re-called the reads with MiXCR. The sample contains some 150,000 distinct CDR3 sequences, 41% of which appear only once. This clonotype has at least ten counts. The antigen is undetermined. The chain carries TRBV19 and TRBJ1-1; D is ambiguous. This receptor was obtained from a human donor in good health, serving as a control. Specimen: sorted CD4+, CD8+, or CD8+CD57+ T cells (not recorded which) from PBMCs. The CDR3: CASSIPGRTEAFF. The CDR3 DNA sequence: TGTGCCAGTAGTATACCGGGGAGGACTGAAGCTTTCTTT.